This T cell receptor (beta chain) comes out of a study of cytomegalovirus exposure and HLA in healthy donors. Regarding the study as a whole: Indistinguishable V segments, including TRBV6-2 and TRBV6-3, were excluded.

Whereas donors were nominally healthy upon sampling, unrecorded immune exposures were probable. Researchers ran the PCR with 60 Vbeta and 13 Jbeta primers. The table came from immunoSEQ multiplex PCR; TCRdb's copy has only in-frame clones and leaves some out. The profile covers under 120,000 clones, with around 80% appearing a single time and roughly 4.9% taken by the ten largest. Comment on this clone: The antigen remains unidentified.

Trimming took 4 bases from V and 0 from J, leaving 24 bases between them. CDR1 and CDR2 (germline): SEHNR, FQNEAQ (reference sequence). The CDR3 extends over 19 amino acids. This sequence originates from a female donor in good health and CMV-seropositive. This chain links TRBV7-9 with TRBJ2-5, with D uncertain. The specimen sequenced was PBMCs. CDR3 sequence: CASSSMTRFPSRNQETQYF. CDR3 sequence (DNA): TGTGCCAGCAGCTCCATGACTCGGTTCCCTTCCCGTAACCAAGAGACCCAGTACTTC.